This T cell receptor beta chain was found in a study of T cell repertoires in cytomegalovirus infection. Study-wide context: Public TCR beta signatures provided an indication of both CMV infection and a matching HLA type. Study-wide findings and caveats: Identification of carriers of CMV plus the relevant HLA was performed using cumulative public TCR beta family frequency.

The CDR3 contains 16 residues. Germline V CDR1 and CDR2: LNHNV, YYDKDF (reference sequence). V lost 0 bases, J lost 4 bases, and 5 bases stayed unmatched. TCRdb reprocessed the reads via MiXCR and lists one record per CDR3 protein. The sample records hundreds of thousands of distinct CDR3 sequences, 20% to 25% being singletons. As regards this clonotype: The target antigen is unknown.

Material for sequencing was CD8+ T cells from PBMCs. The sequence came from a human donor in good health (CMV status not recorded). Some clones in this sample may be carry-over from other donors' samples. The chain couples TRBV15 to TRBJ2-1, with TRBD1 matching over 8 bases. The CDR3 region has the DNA TGTGCCACCAGCAGAGACCGACAGGGGTCGTACAATGAGCAGTTCTTC. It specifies CATSRDRQGSYNEQFF.